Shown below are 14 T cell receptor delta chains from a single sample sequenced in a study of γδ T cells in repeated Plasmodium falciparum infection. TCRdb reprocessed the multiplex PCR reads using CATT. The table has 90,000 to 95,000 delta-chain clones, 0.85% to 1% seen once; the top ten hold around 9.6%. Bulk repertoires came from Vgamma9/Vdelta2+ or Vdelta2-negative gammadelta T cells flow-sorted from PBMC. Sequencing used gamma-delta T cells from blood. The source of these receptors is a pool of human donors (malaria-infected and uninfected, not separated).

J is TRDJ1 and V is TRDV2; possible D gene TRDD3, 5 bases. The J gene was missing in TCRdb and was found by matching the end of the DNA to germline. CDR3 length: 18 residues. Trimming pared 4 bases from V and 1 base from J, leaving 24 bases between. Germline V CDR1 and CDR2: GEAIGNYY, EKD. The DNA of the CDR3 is TGTGCCTGTGAACAGGGATTTGGGTTCGAACGATCCACCGATAAACTCATCTTT. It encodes CACEQGFGFERSTDKLIF.

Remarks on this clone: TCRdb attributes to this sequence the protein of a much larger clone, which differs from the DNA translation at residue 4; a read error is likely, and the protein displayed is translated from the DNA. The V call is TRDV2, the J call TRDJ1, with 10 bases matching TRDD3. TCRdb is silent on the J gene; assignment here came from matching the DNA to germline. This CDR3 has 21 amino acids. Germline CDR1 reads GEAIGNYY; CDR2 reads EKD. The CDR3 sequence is CACVTVSPPTVLGDHTDKLIF. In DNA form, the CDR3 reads TGTGCCTGTGTCACCGTCTCACCTCCGACCGTACTGGGGGATCACACCGATAAACTCATCTTT.

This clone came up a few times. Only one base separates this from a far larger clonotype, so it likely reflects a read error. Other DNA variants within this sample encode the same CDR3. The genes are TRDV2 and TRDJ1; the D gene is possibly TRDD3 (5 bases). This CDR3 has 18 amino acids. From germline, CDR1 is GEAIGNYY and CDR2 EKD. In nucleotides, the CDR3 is TGTGCCTGTGACACATCTACGACCTGGGCCCCGTACACCGACAAACTCATCTTT. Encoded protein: CACDTSTTWAPYTDKLIF.

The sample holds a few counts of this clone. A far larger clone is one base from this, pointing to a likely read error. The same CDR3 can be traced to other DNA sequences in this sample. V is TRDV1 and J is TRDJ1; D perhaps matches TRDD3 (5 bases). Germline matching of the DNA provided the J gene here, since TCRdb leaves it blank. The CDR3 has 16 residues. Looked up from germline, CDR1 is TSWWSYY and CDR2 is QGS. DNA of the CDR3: TGTGCTCTCGGGGAACCCCCGTTCCCTCCCACGACGAAACTCATCTTT. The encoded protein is CALGEPPFPPTTKLIF.

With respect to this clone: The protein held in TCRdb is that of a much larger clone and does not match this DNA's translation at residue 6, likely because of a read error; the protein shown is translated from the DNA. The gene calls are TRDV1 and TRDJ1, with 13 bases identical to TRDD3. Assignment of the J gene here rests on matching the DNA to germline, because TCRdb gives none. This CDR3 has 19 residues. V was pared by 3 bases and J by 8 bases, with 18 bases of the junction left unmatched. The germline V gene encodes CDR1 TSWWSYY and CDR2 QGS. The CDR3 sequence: CALGDLWSGTGGYGVKLIF. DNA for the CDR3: TGTGCTCTTGGGGATCTGTGGTCGGGTACTGGGGGATACGGCGTAAAACTCATCTTT.

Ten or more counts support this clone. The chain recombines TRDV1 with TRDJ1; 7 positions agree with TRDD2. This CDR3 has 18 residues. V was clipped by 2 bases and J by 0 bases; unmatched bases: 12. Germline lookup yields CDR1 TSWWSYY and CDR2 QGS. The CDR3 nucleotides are TGTGCTCTTGGGGAAATAGTTCCTACTTTCCGCAACACCGATAAACTCATCTTT. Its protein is CALGEIVPTFRNTDKLIF.

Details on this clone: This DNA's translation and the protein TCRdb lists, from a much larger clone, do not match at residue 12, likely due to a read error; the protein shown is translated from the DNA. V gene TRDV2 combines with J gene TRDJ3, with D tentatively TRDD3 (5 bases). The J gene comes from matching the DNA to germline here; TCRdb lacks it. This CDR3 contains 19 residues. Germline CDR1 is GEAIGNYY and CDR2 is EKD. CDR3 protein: CACDPAGTGDSRDTRQMFF. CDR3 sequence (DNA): TGTGCCTGTGACCCCGCGGGGACGGGTGACTCCCGGGACACCCGACAGATGTTTTTC.

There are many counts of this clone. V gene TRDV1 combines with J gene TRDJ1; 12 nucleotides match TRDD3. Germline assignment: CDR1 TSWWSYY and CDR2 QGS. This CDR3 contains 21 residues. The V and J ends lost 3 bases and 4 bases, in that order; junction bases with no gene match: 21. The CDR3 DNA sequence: TGTGCTCTTGGGGAGTTCCTACCCAGAGGTACTGGGGGATACCCCGTCGATAAACTCATCTTT. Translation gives CALGEFLPRGTGGYPVDKLIF.

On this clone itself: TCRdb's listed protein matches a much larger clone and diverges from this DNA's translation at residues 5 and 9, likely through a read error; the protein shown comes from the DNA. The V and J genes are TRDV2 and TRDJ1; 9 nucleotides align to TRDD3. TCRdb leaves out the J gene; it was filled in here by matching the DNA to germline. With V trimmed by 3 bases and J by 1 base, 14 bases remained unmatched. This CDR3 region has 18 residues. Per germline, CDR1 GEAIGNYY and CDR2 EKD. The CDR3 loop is CACDAGLGEGLGTDKLIF. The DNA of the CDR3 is TGTGCCTGTGACGCCGGACTGGGGGAGGGTCTGGGCACCGATAAACTCATCTTT.

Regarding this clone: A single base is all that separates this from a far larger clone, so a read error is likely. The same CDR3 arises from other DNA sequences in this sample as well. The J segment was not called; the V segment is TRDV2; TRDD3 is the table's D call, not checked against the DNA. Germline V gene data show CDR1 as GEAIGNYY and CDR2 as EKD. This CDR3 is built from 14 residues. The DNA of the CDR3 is TGTGCCTGTGACACCGGGGGATATCGAGGGCAACTCATCTTC. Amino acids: CACDTGGYRGQLIF.

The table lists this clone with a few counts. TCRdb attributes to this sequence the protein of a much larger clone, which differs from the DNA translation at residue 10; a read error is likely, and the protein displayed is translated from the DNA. In DNA, the CDR3 is TGTGCTCTTGGGGAACTCTTCCCGATTCACTGGGGGATGGATAAACTCATCTTT. It is translated as CALGELFPIHWGMDKLIF. V is TRDV1 and J is TRDJ1; 10 nucleotides line up with TRDD3. Germline lookup yields CDR1 TSWWSYY and CDR2 QGS. V shed 0 bases, J shed 5 bases, and the junction held 12 bases outside the gene matches. This CDR3 has 18 residues.

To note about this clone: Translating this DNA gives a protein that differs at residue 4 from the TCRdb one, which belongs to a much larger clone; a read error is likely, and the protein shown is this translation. CDR3 region: CALEALLRGPLIF. The DNA of the CDR3 is TGTGCTCTTGAGGCCCTACTTCGTGGACCCCTGATCTTT. V gene TRDV1 combines with J gene TRDJ4; the D gene is possibly TRDD2 (5 bases). TCRdb offers no J gene call, so here the DNA was matched to germline to obtain one. CDR1 and CDR2 (germline): TSWWSYY, QGS. V was cut by 7 bases and J by 3 bases, with 15 bases left in between. This CDR3 spans 13 amino acids.

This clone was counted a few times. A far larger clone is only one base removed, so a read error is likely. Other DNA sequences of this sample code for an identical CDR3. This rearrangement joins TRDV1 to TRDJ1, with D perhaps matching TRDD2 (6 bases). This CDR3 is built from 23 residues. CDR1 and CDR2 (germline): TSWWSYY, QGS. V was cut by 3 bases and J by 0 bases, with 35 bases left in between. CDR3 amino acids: CALGDHIPVVPPGVLPYTDKLIF. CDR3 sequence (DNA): TGTGCTCTTGGGGATCACATCCCTGTAGTCCCACCGGGGGTCCTACCGTACACCGATAAACTCATCTTT.

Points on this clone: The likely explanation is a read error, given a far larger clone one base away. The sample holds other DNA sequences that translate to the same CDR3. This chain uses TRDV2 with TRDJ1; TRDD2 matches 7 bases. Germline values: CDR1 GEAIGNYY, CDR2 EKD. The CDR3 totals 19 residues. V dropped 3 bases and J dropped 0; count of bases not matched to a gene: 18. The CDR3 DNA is TGTGCCTGTGACCCGCGTTTCCTACACGGGGTTCCGTACACCGATAAACTCATCTTT. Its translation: CACDPRFLHGVPYTDKLIF.